The rows below give T cell receptor beta chains drawn from one sample of a study of shared clonotypes between healthy human individuals. Clones were sequenced by immunoSEQ multiplex PCR, and TCRdb holds only the in-frame ones, with some missing. Of 500,000 to 700,000 clones in the sample, approximately 95% are singletons; the top ten hold approximately 0.12%. The sample comprised naive CD8+ T cells sorted from blood. The receptors shown here come from a woman in her twenties or thirties in good health. Each CDR3 is given with its conserved first and last residue. A D gene is named only where the DNA matches it firmly. Clone size, where shown, is once, few, many, or a class for clones that have expanded.

TRBV5-1,TRBJ1-1,NA,TRBD1,CASSNGQGTFF,TGCGCCAGCAGCAACGGACAGGGCACTTTCTTT
TRBV27,TRBJ1-1,once,NA,CASSLSNPGTMNTEAFF,TGTGCCAGCAGTTTATCGAACCCCGGGACCATGAACACTGAAGCTTTCTTT
TRBV14,TRBJ2-7,NA,NA,CASSIPVGPPYEQYF,TGTGCCAGCAGCATCCCAGTGGGCCCGCCTTACGAGCAGTACTTC
TRBV23-1,TRBJ2-2,NA,TRBD2,CASSQSSSPGTSGLRTGELFF,TGCGCCAGCAGTCAATCGTCAAGCCCCGGGACTAGCGGGCTCCGTACCGGGGAGCTGTTTTTT
TRBV6-1,TRBJ2-7,few,TRBD1,CASSGGQSYEQYF,TGTGCCAGCAGTGGGGGACAGTCCTACGAGCAGTACTTC
TRBV7-6,TRBJ2-7,NA,TRBD2,CASSSSGSSYEQYF,TGTGCCAGCAGCTCTAGCGGGAGCTCCTACGAGCAGTACTTC
TRBV7-8,TRBJ2-2,NA,TRBD1,CASSLGGRGSGGELFF,TGTGCCAGCAGCTTAGGAGGCAGGGGGTCGGGCGGGGAGCTGTTTTTT
TRBV5-4,TRBJ2-7,NA,NA,CASSPPAGRPYEQYF,TGTGCCAGCAGCCCTCCGGCGGGACGTCCCTACGAGCAGTACTTC
TRBV27,TRBJ2-5,NA,NA,CASSLSPAGNQETQYF,TGTGCCAGCAGTTTATCCCCGGCCGGGAACCAAGAGACCCAGTACTTC
TRBV19,TRBJ2-7,NA,NA,CASSIDLEDYEQYF,TGTGCCAGTAGTATAGATCTTGAGGACTACGAGCAGTACTTC
TRBV27,TRBJ2-7,NA,TRBD2,CASSSIRDYSGSAYEQYF,TGTGCCAGCAGTTCAATCCGGGACTATTCTGGGAGCGCCTACGAGCAGTACTTC
TRBV5-8,TRBJ2-7,once,TRBD1,CASSWDRSSYEQYF,TGTGCCAGCAGCTGGGACAGGAGCTCCTACGAGCAGTACTTC